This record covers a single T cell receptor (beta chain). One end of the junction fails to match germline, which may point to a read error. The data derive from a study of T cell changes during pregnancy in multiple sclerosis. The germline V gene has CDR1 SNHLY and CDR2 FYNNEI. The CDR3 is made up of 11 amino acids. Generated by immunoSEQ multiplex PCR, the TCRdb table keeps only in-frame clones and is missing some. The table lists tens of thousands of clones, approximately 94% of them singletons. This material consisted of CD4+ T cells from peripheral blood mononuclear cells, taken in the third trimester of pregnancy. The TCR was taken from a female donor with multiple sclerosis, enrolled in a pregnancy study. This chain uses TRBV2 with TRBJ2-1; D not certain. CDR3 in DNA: TGTGCCAGCAGTGAAGCCCGTCTCTCGGTCTTC. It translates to CASSEARLSVF.